This TCR beta chain derives from a study of blood T cells in healthy people across ages. Notes on this clonotype: Its antigen is as yet unknown.

The CDR3 totals 16 residues. The V and J ends lost 5 bases and 0 bases respectively, with 15 bases between them. Germline CDR1 SGHAT, CDR2 FQNNGV. General study results and limits: Without sorted subsets, naive and antigen-experienced compartments could not be conclusively compared.

Together with a sample-barcoded 5' primer, a J-beta primer mix was included in a second PCR lasting roughly 6 to 12 cycles. TCRdb passed the 5' RACE reads through MiXCR, listing each CDR3 protein once. This sample yields approximately 770,000 distinct CDR3 sequences, of which roughly 64% are seen a single time; 20% to 25% belongs to the top ten. The V call is TRBV11-2, the J call TRBJ2-3; maybe TRBD2 (6 bases). Sequenced sample: blood. This TCR derives from a man aged 30 to 39 in good health. The CDR3 DNA reads as TGTGCCAGCAGCCCGTGGGCGGGGCTAAGCACAGATACGCAGTATTTT. Its translation: CASSPWAGLSTDTQYF.